This T cell receptor beta chain is from a study of cytomegalovirus exposure and HLA in healthy donors. Overall study findings and caveats: The authors confirmed in vitro that a few CMV-associated chains were specific for CMV antigens.

This CDR3 is built from 19 residues. The V end was cut by 0 bases, the J end by 3 bases, with 20 bases between. Primers: 60 Vbeta forward and 13 Jbeta reverse. Assay used: immunoSEQ multiplex PCR; TCRdb lists only in-frame clones, some missing. The sample lists fewer than 200,000 clones; around 74% were seen once. For this clone: Antigen: not known.

Sample: PBMCs. The TCR was taken from a female donor in good health and CMV-seronegative. V usage is TRBV23-1 and J usage is TRBJ2-2; a weak D match, TRBD1 (7 bases). TRBV23-1 is classed as an ORF, of uncertain function. Here the CDR3 DNA reads TGCGCCAGCAGTCAATCAAGGGGGCGGATCCGGAGGGACACCGGGGAGCTGTTTTTT. This translates into CASSQSRGRIRRDTGELFF.